These 5 T cell receptor beta chains share one sample of origin, sequenced in a study of CD8 T cells in ankylosing spondylitis. Their antigens remain unidentified. Whole-study results and caveats: Eight highly homologous variants formed a TCR beta motif that appeared characteristic of ankylosing spondylitis blood.

TCRdb passed the 5' RACE reads through MiXCR, listing each CDR3 protein once. The sample consists of a few hundred thousand distinct CDR3 sequences, roughly 18% of them appearing once. Specimen: blood, either unsorted or a sorted T cell fraction (not recorded which). The origin of the receptors is a male donor with ankylosing spondylitis.

The chain carries TRBV29-1 and TRBJ1-2, with D possibly being TRBD1 (5 bases). CDR1 is SQVTM, CDR2 ANQGSEA, per germline. V was cut by 8 bases and J by 4 bases, with 17 bases left in between. This CDR3 is built from 13 residues. The CDR3 sequence is CSTSGGTLYGYTF. The CDR3 nucleotides read TGCAGCACGTCGGGGGGTACCCTCTATGGCTACACCTTC.

The chain couples TRBV7-8 to TRBJ2-1, with 13 bases aligning to TRBD2. Germline V gives CDR1 SGHVS, CDR2 FQNEAQ. This CDR3 has 16 amino acids. J gave up 3 bases and V 5 bases, and 4 bases lay outside the gene matches. This CDR3 is CASSLGLAGHYNEQFF. The CDR3, as DNA: TGTGCCAGCAGCCTGGGACTAGCGGGGCACTACAATGAGCAGTTCTTC.

The V gene is TRBV15, the J gene TRBJ1-1; D not certain. CDR1 and CDR2 (germline): LNHNV, YYDKDF (reference sequence). This CDR3 comprises 15 residues. Trimming left V 1 base short and J 4 bases short, with 13 bases between. Written as DNA, the CDR3 is TGTGCCACCAGCAGAGTTGAGCGTCAAGTCACTGAAGCTTTCTTT. Amino acids: CATSRVERQVTEAFF.

V usage is TRBV20-1 and J usage is TRBJ2-3, with 9 bases that match TRBD2. The CDR3 has 14 residues. The junction had 6 bases not matched to a gene; V was cut back by 4 bases and J by 4 bases. Germline V gene lookup returns CDR1 DFQATT and CDR2 SNEGSKA (reference sequence). The CDR3 DNA is TGCAGTGCTATTAGCGGGAGCAACCCAGATACGCAGTATTTT. Its translation: CSAISGSNPDTQYF.

This clonotype came up a few times. The chain has TRBV3-1 and TRBJ1-2, with D tentatively TRBD1 (5 bases). Looked up from germline, CDR1 is LGHDT and CDR2 is YNNKEL (reference sequence). V lost 2 bases, J lost 8 bases, and 12 bases lay in between. This CDR3 is built from 13 residues. CDR3 residues: CASSQWGSGGYTF. The DNA of the CDR3 is TGTGCCAGCAGCCAATGGGGCTCGGGCGGCTACACCTTC.